Presented here are 8 T cell receptor beta chains from one specimen sequenced in a study of T-cell reconstitution after alpha-beta-depleted transplantation in children. The TCRbeta library incorporated unique molecular identifiers. TCRdb reprocessed the PCR reads via MiXCR and lists one record per CDR3 protein. The data show about a million distinct CDR3 sequences, about 29% seen once. Sequencing used PBMCs, mostly from graft donor cells, obtained 360 days after TCRalphabeta/CD19-depleted stem cell transplant. All receptors come from a boy in the first two years of life who had a stem cell transplant for SCID, so the T cells may come from the graft donor.

This rearrangement joins TRBV5-1 to TRBJ1-1; TRBD1 is a possible D gene (5 bases). Germline-derived CDR1 and CDR2 are SGHRS and YFSETQ. Trimming cost V 0 bases and J 3 bases, with 9 bases left between them. The length of the CDR3 is 14 residues. CDR3 loop: CASSLAWGYTEAFF. The CDR3, as DNA: TGCGCCAGCAGCTTGGCGTGGGGCTACACTGAAGCTTTCTTT.

The genes are TRBV5-1 and TRBJ2-5, with a tentative D call TRBD2 (5 bases). The CDR3 totals 16 residues. The V and J ends lost 0 bases and 2 bases respectively, with 14 bases between them. Germline-derived CDR1 and CDR2 are SGHRS and YFSETQ. The CDR3 region is CASSLVLAVYQETQYF. CDR3 DNA sequence: TGCGCCAGCAGCTTGGTCCTAGCCGTATATCAAGAGACCCAGTACTTC.

This clonotype has just a few counts. The chain has TRBV5-1 and TRBJ2-5, with a weak D call TRBD1 (5 bases). Per the germline V gene, CDR1 is SGHRS and CDR2 is YFSETQ. V was trimmed by 5 bases and J by 1 base, leaving 15 bases between them. The CDR3 sequence is 15 residues long. DNA for the CDR3: TGCGCCAGCAGTGTGGGGCCCGCCACCCAAGAGACCCAGTACTTC. The encoded protein is CASSVGPATQETQYF.

This clonotype has only a few counts. The V and J genes are TRBV4-3 and TRBJ2-7, with a tentative D call TRBD1 (6 bases). This CDR3 comprises 16 residues. Germline values: CDR1 LGHNA, CDR2 YSLEER. Trimming removed 0 bases from V and 1 base from J, with 13 bases in between. CDR3 sequence: CASSQDKGHDSYEQYF. The CDR3, as DNA: TGCGCCAGCAGCCAAGATAAGGGACACGATTCCTACGAGCAGTACTTC.

The rearrangement joins TRBV27 to TRBJ2-7; no definite D call. Germline CDR1 and CDR2: MNHEY and SMNVEV (reference sequence). The CDR3 sequence is 13 residues long. Deletions cut 6 bases from V and 4 bases from J, with 13 bases between. In nucleotides, the CDR3 is TGTGCCAGCAGCCCTCGAAGGTTTTACGAGCAGTACTTC. It translates to CASSPRRFYEQYF.

This chain links TRBV4-2 with TRBJ2-1; D possibly corresponds to TRBD2 (5 bases). From germline, CDR1 is LGHNA and CDR2 YNFKEQ. The CDR3 loop spans 15 amino acids. V was trimmed by 1 base and J by 5 bases, leaving 12 bases between them. This CDR3 reads CASSQVPSRNNEQFF. CDR3 nucleotides: TGTGCCAGCAGCCAAGTCCCTAGCAGAAACAATGAGCAGTTCTTC.

In its sample, this clonotype was seen once. The chain links TRBV4-1 to TRBJ2-2, with TRBD1 identical over 8 bases. Germline V gene sequence: CDR1 MGHRA, CDR2 YSYEKL. Trimming at V came to 4 bases and at J to 6 bases, leaving 7 bases not matched to a gene. The CDR3 is 15 residues long. CDR3 coding DNA: TGCGCCAGCAGCCCTGGACAGGGAGCGGCCGGGGAGCTGTTTTTT. Amino acid sequence: CASSPGQGAAGELFF.

This clonotype was detected a few times. The chain joins TRBV4-3 to TRBJ2-3; no firm D call. V lost 1 base, J lost 2 bases, and 10 bases lay in between. Germline loops: CDR1 LGHNA, CDR2 YSLEER. CDR3 length equals 15 residues. CDR3 bases: TGCGCCAGCAGCCAAGGTGATGAGGTCACAGATACGCAGTATTTT. Its translation: CASSQGDEVTDTQYF.